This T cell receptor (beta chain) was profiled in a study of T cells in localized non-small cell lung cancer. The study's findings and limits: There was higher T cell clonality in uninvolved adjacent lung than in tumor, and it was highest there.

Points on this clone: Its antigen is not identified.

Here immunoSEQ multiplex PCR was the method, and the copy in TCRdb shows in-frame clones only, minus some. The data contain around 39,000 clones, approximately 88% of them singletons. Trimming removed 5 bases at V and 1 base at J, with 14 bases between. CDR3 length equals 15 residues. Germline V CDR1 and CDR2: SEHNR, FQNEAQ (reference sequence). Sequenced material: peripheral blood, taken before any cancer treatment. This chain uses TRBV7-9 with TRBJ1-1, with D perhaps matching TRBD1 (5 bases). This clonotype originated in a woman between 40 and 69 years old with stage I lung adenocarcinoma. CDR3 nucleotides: TGTGCCAGCAGCCCTAGAGGGGCGACGAACACTGAAGCTTTCTTT. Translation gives CASSPRGATNTEAFF.